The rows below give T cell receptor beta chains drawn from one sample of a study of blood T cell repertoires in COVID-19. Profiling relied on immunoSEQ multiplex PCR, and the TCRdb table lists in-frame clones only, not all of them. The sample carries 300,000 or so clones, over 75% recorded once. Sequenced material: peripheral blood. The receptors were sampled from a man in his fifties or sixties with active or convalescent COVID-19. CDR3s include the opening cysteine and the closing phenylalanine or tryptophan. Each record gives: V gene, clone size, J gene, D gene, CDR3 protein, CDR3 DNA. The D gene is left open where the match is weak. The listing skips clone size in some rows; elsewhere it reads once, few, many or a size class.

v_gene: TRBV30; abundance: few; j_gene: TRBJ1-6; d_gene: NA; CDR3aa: CAWNRGPGQYNSPLHF; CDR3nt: TGTGCCTGGAACCGAGGCCCGGGACAATATAATTCACCCCTCCACTTT
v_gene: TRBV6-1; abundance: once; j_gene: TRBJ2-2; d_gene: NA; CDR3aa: CASSEPGQLNGELFF; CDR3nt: TGTGCCAGCAGTGAACCGGGACAACTAAACGGGGAGCTGTTTTTT
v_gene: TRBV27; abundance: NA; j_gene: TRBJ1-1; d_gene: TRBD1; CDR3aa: CASSRQGEGRTEAFF; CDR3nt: TGTGCCAGCAGCCGACAGGGGGAGGGTAGGACTGAAGCTTTCTTT
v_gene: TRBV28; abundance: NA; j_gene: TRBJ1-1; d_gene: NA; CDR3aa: CASSLSQGEAFF; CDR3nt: TGTGCCAGCAGTTTATCGCAGGGGGAAGCTTTCTTT
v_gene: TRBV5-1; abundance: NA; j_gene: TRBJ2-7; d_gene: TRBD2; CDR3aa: CASTLGGSGFYEQYF; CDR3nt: TGCGCCAGCACCCTGGGGGGGAGTGGATTCTACGAGCAGTACTTC
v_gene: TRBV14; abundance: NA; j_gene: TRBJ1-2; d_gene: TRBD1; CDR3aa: CASSPDRGLWGYTF; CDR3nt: TGTGCCAGCAGCCCGGACAGGGGGCTTTGGGGCTACACCTTC
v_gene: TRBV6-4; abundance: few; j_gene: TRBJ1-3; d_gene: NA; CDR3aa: CASSDRDTGNTIYF; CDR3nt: TGTGCCAGCAGTGATCGGGACACTGGAAACACCATATATTTT
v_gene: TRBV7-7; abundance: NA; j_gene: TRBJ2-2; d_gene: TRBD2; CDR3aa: CASSSSGPGELFF; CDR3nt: TGTGCCAGCAGCTCTAGCGGGCCCGGGGAGCTGTTTTTT
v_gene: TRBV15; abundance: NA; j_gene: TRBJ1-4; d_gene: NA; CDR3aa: CATSRDGGLGEKLFF; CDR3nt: TGTGCCACCAGCAGAGATGGGGGACTCGGTGAAAAACTGTTTTTT
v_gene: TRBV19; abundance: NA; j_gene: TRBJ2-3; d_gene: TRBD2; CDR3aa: CASSSGGDTDTQYF; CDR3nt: TGTGCCAGTAGTAGCGGGGGTGACACAGATACGCAGTATTTT
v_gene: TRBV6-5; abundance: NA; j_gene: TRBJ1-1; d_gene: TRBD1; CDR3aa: CASRPNSGGYTEAFF; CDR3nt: TGTGCCAGCAGACCTAATTCAGGGGGGTACACTGAAGCTTTCTTT
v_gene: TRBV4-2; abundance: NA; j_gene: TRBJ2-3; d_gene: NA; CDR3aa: CASTSGGTSTDTQYF; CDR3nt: TGTGCCAGCACCTCAGGGGGGACGAGCACAGATACGCAGTATTTT
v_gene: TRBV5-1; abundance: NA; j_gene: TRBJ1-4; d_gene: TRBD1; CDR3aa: CASSYQGANEKLFF; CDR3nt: TGCGCCAGCAGCTATCAGGGGGCTAATGAAAAACTGTTTTTT
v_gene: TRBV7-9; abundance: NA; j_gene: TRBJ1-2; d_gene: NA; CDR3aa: CASSLGGSYGYTF; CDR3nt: TGTGCCAGCAGCTTAGGAGGAAGCTATGGCTACACCTTC
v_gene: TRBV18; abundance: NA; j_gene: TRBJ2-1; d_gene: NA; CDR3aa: CASSPATNLNEQFF; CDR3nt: TGTGCCAGCTCACCAGCAACGAACCTAAATGAGCAGTTCTTC
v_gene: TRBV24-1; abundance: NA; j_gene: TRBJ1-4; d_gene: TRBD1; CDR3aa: CATSGGTVAEKLFF; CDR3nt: TGTGCCACCAGTGGCGGGACAGTGGCTGAAAAACTGTTTTTT
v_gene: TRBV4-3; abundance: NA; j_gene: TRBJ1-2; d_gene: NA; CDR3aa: CASSQDPDFSNGYGYTF; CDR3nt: TGCGCCAGCAGCCAAGATCCCGACTTCTCAAACGGCTATGGCTACACCTTC
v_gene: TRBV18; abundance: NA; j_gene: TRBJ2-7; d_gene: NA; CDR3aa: CASSPTGTYEQYF; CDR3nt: TGTGCCAGCTCACCAACAGGGACCTACGAGCAGTACTTC
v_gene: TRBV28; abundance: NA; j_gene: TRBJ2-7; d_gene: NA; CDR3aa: CASSRNREWQYF; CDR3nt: TGTGCCAGCAGCCGGAACAGGGAGTGGCAGTACTTC
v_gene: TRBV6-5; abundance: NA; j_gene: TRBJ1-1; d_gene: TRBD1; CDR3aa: CASSYGDRGTNTEAFF; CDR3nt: TGTGCCAGCAGTTACGGGGACAGGGGGACAAACACTGAAGCTTTCTTT
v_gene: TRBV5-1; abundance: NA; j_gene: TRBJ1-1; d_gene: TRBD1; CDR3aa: CASHDRGDEQGEAFF; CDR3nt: TGCGCCAGCCATGACAGGGGAGATGAACAGGGTGAAGCTTTCTTT
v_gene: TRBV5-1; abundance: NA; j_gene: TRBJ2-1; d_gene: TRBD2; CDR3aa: CASSIAGGPSNEQFF; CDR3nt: TGCGCCAGCAGCATAGCGGGAGGGCCGTCCAATGAGCAGTTCTTC
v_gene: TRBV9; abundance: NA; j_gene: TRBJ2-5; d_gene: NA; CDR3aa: CASSPGLVMSETQYF; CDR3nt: TGTGCCAGCAGTCCCGGACTGGTGATGTCAGAGACCCAGTACTTC
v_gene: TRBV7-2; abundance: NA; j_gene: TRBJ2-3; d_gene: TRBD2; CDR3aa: CASSRGLAGPDTQYF; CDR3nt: TGTGCCAGCAGCCGGGGACTAGCGGGGCCGGATACGCAGTATTTT
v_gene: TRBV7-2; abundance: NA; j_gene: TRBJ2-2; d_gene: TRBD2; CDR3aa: CASSLARGGHNTGELFF; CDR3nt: TGTGCCAGCAGCTTAGCTCGGGGGGGACATAACACCGGGGAGCTGTTTTTT
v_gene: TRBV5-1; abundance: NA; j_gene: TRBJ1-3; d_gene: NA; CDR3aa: CASRSQGPLTGNTIYF; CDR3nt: TGCGCCAGCAGGTCGCAGGGTCCCTTAACTGGAAACACCATATATTTT
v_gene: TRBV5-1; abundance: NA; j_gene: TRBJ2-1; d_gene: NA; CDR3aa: CASSSSTGIEQFF; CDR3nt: TGCGCCAGCAGCTCATCGACAGGAATTGAGCAGTTCTTC
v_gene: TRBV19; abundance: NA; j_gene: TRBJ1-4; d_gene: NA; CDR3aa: CASSIRGTNEKLFF; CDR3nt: TGTGCCAGTAGTATCCGGGGTACTAATGAAAAACTGTTTTTT
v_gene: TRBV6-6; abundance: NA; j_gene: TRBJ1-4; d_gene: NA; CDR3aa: CASSYTAGLLFF; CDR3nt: TGTGCCAGCAGTTATACAGCAGGCCTGCTGTTTTTT
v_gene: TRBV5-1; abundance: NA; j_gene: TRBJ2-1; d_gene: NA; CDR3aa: CASSPGMVSSYNEQFF; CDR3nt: TGCGCCAGCAGCCCCGGGATGGTTAGCTCCTACAATGAGCAGTTCTTC
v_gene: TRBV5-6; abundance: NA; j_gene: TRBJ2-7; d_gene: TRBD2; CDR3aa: CASSSTSGRISAYEQYF; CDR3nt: TGTGCCAGCAGCTCTACTAGCGGGAGGATCTCCGCCTACGAGCAGTACTTC
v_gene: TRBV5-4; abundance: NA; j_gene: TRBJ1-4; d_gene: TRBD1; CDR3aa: CASCPQGAGEKLFF; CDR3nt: TGTGCCAGCTGTCCCCAGGGGGCGGGAGAAAAACTGTTTTTT
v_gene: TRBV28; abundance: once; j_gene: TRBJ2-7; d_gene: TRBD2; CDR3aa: CASSWGGLNTGEQYF; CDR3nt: TGTGCCAGCAGCTGGGGGGGACTAAATACTGGCGAGCAGTACTTC
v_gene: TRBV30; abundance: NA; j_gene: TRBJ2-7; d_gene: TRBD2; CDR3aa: CAWKTGTRSPYEQYF; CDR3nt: TGTGCCTGGAAAACCGGGACTAGAAGCCCCTACGAGCAGTACTTC
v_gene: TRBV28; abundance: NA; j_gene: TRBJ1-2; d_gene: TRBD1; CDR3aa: CASSWTGGRINGYTF; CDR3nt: TGTGCCAGCAGTTGGACAGGGGGCAGAATTAATGGCTACACCTTC
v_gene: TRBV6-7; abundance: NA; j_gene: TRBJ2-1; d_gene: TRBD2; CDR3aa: CASSRGTSGSSYNEQFF; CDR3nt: TGTGCCAGCAGCCGAGGGACTAGCGGGAGCTCCTACAATGAGCAGTTCTTC
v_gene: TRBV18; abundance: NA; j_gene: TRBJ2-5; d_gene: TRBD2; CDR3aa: CASSPTSGGAGKTQYF; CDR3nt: TGTGCCAGCTCACCGACGAGCGGGGGGGCCGGGAAGACCCAGTACTTC
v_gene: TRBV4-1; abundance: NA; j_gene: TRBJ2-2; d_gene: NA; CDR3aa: CASSPTGFMGNGGELFF; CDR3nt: TGCGCCAGCAGCCCCACAGGGTTTATGGGGAATGGGGGGGAGCTGTTTTTT
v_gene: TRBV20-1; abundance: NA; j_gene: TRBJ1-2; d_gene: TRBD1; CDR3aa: CSARQGDGYTF; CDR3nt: TGCAGTGCTAGACAGGGGGACGGCTACACCTTC
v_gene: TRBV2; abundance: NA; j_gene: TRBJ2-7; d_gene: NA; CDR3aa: CASAYGGEQYF; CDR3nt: TGTGCCAGCGCCTACGGGGGTGAGCAGTACTTC
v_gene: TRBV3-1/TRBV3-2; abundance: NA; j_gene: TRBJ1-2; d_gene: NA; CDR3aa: CASSQDPSGWRGYTF; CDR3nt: TGTGCCAGCAGCCAAGATCCGTCGGGGTGGCGGGGCTACACCTTC
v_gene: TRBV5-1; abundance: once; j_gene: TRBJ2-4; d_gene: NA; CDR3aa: CASSAGPGGRNIQYF; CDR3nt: TGCGCCAGCAGCGCTGGCCCGGGTGGGAGGAACATTCAGTACTTC
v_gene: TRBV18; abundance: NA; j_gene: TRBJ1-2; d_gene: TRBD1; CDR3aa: CASSPARTGAGYGYTF; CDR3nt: TGTGCCAGCTCACCTGCGAGAACAGGGGCGGGCTATGGCTACACCTTC
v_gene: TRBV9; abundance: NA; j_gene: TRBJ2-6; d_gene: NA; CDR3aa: CASSVGVTGPGSGANVLTF; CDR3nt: TGTGCCAGCAGCGTAGGGGTGACTGGCCCCGGCTCTGGGGCCAACGTCCTGACTTTC
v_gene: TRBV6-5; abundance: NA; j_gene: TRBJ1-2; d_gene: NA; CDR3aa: CASSDGQFYGYTF; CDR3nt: TGTGCCAGCAGCGACGGACAGTTCTATGGCTACACCTTC
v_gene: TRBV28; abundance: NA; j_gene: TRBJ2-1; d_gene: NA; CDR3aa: CASSLRAGGNFEQFF; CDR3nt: TGTGCCAGCAGTTTACGGGCAGGGGGGAATTTTGAGCAGTTCTTC
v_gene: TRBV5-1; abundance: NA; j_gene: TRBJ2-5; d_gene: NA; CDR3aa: CASSWGVAEETQYF; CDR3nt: TGCGCCAGCAGCTGGGGGGTAGCGGAAGAGACCCAGTACTTC
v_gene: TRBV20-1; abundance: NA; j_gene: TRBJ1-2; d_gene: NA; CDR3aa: CSARAEGRYTF; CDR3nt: TGCAGTGCTAGAGCGGAGGGACGCTACACCTTC
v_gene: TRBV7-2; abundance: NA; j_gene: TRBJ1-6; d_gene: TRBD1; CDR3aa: CASSPRSGTGPSYNSPLHF; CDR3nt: TGTGCCAGCAGCCCACGCTCCGGGACAGGACCCTCCTATAATTCACCCCTCCACTTT
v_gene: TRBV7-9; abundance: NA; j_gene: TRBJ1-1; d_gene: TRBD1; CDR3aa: CASSLSGQAGDEAFF; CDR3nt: TGTGCCAGCAGCTTGTCGGGACAGGCAGGGGATGAAGCTTTCTTT
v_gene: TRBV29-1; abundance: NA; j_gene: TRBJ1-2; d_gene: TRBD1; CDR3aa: CSVDRSGTGVGYTF; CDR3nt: TGCAGCGTTGACCGATCCGGGACAGGGGTTGGCTACACCTTC
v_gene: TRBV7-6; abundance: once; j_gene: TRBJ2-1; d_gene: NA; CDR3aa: CASSLVGGAGNEQFF; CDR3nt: TGTGCCAGCAGCTTAGTGGGGGGGGCCGGTAATGAGCAGTTCTTC
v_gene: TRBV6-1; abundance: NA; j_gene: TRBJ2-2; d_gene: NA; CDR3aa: CASSEAATTGELFF; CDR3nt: TGTGCCAGCAGTGAAGCGGCAACCACCGGGGAGCTGTTTTTT
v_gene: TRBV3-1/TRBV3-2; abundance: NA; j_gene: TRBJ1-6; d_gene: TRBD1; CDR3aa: CASSQQGAQVNSPLHF; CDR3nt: TGTGCCAGCAGCCAACAGGGGGCACAGGTTAATTCACCCCTCCACTTT
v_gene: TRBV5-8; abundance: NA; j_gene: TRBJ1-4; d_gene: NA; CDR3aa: CASSFRETTNEKLFF; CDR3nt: TGTGCCAGCAGCTTTAGGGAGACAACTAATGAAAAACTGTTTTTT
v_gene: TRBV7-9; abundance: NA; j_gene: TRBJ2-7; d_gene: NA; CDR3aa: CASSLSGGSSYEQYF; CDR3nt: TGTGCCAGCAGCTTATCTGGTGGGAGCTCCTACGAGCAGTACTTC